One and the same sample provided the 27 T cell receptor beta chains below, sequenced in a study of CD4 T cell repertoires in COVID-19. Here immunoSEQ multiplex PCR was the method, and the copy in TCRdb shows in-frame clones only, minus some. This sample carries approximately 79,000 clones, roughly 85% of them seen once, and the ten largest clones take around 0.59%. This specimen was CD4+ T cells from peripheral blood, taken after recovery from COVID-19. The receptors shown here come from a human donor who had COVID-19.

The rearrangement links TRBV24-1 to TRBJ2-3; D remains unclear. Germline V CDR1 and CDR2: KGHDR, SFDVKD. Trimming pared 3 bases from V and 6 bases from J, leaving 9 bases between. CDR3 size: 13 residues. The DNA for the CDR3 is TGTGCCACCAGTGATACCTTGGGGGATACGCAGTATTTT. This sequence encodes CATSDTLGDTQYF.

The rearrangement joins TRBV5-6 to TRBJ2-2; 7 bases are a match to TRBD2. V was pared by 7 bases and J by 4 bases, with 1 base of the junction left unmatched. The CDR3 has 12 residues. Germline-derived CDR1 and CDR2 are SGHDT and YYEEEE. The CDR3 DNA follows: TGTGCCAGCGGGAGGGTCACCGGGGAGCTGTTTTTT. Translating it yields CASGRVTGELFF. Filled out from reference TRBV5-6 and TRBJ2-2, the complete variable domain reads DAGVTQSPTHLIKTRGQQVTLRCSPKSGHDTVSWYQQALGQGPQFIFQYYEEEERQRGNFPDRFSGHQFPNYSSELNVNALLLGDSALYLCASGRVTGELFFGEGSRLTVL.

The rearrangement uses TRBV25-1 and TRBJ1-1, with TRBD1 matching 8 bases. CDR1 and CDR2 (germline): MGHDK, SYGVNS. The CDR3 is 13 amino acids. With V trimmed by 6 bases and J by 5 bases, 5 bases remained unmatched. The CDR3 region is CASRRQGRTEAFF. The CDR3 coding sequence is TGTGCCAGCAGGCGACAGGGGCGGACTGAAGCTTTCTTT.

The CDR3 loop reads CASTRTGGNSPLHF. The CDR3 nucleotides read TGTGCCAGCACCCGGACAGGGGGTAATTCACCCCTCCACTTT. The chain combines TRBV5-6 with TRBJ1-6; 10 bases fit TRBD1. This CDR3 region has 14 residues. Germline loops: CDR1 SGHDT, CDR2 YYEEEE. After removal of 6 bases from V and 6 bases from J, the junction contained 3 bases not matched to a gene.

This clone was seen a single time. The chain links TRBV7-7 to TRBJ2-4; 10 bases are a match to TRBD2. Germline assignment: CDR1 SSHAT and CDR2 FNYEAQ (reference sequence). CDR3 length: 19 amino acids. Trimming took 5 bases from V and 2 from J; bases not matched to a gene: 15. CDR3 nucleotides: TGTGCCAGCAGCCTCGTAGCGGGGGGCCGTGACGAAACCAAAAACATTCAGTACTTC. Translated, it gives CASSLVAGGRDETKNIQYF.

The chain recombines TRBV30 with TRBJ2-7, with TRBD1 matching over 8 bases. CDR1 is GTSNPN, CDR2 SVGIG, per germline (reference sequence). V gave up 3 bases and J gave up 9 bases; unmatched junction bases: 10. This CDR3 contains 13 residues. The CDR3 reads CAWRFQGATGQYF. The DNA of the CDR3 is TGTGCCTGGAGGTTTCAGGGGGCGACCGGGCAGTACTTC. The variable domain in full, completed from reference TRBV30 and TRBJ2-7, reads SQTIHQWPATLVQPVGSPLSLECTVEGTSNPNLYWYRQAAGRGLQLLFYSVGIGQISSEVPQNLSASRPQDRQFILSSKKLLLSDSGFYLCAWRFQGATGQYFGPGTRLTVT.

The chain joins TRBV28 to TRBJ1-1; D may be TRBD1 (6 bases). CDR1 is MDHEN, CDR2 SYDVKM, per germline. Trimming removed 1 base from V and 4 bases from J, with 16 bases in between. The CDR3 extends over 16 amino acids. The CDR3 coding sequence is TGTGCCAGCAGTTTATCGGGGGCAGGCGGAGGCACTGAAGCTTTCTTT. This gives the protein CASSLSGAGGGTEAFF.

This clone was found once. The CDR3 nucleotides are TGTGCCAGTCAACGTCCCGGCAGCCTTAGTGGCTACACCTTC. Protein product: CASQRPGSLSGYTF. The V gene is TRBV19, the J gene TRBJ1-2, with D hard to call. V was clipped by 8 bases and J by 7 bases, with 20 bases between them. This CDR3 region has 14 residues. The germline CDR1 and CDR2 sequences are LNHDA and SQIVND (reference sequence).

The chain employs TRBV11-2 and TRBJ2-3; a possible D gene is TRBD1 (6 bases). CDR1 SGHAT and CDR2 FQNNGV come from the germline V gene. This CDR3 comprises 15 residues. V was pared by 5 bases and J by 4 bases, with 16 bases between. CDR3 bases: TGTGCCAGCAGCACCAGGGGAGCGGTCTCAGATACGCAGTATTTT. This sequence encodes CASSTRGAVSDTQYF.

The gene calls are TRBV7-6 and TRBJ2-4; no firm D call. This CDR3 region has 14 residues. Germline V gene lookup returns CDR1 SGHVS and CDR2 FNYEAQ. The germline V and J ends were trimmed by 5 bases and 0 bases, with 8 bases remaining between them. The CDR3, as DNA: TGTGCCAGCAGCGAAGGTGTAGCCAAAAACATTCAGTACTTC. Its protein product is CASSEGVAKNIQYF.

V gene TRBV10-1 combines with J gene TRBJ1-1, with D uncertain. CDR1 is WNHNN, CDR2 SYGVQD, per germline (reference sequence). Trimming removed 6 bases from V and 0 bases from J, with 14 bases in between. CDR3 length: 15 amino acids. CDR3 loop: CASSEGLGVNTEAFF. Here the CDR3 DNA reads TGCGCCAGCAGCGAGGGTTTGGGCGTGAACACTGAAGCTTTCTTT.

V gene TRBV5-4 combines with J gene TRBJ2-5; TRBD2 agrees at 8 bases. The CDR3 totals 13 residues. V shed 7 bases, J shed 3 bases, and the junction held 5 bases outside the gene matches. Germline CDR1 SGHNT, CDR2 YYREEE (reference sequence). CDR3 in DNA: TGTGCCAGCCGCGGGGGGCGGGAAGAGACCCAGTACTTC. It codes for CASRGGREETQYF.

The chain uses TRBV28 and TRBJ1-2, with D perhaps matching TRBD1 (6 bases). V lost 7 bases to trimming and J lost 4 bases, with 22 bases between them. CDR1 and CDR2 from the germline V gene are MDHEN and SYDVKM. The CDR3 spans 16 residues. This CDR3 is CASTSSGPGASYGYTF. The CDR3 region has the DNA TGTGCCAGCACCTCTTCGGGCCCAGGGGCTAGCTATGGCTACACCTTC.

The CDR3 DNA is TGTGCCAGCCGGTCGGGAAAGGGCCAGCCCCAGCATTTT. It encodes CASRSGKGQPQHF. The J gene is TRBJ1-5, the V gene TRBV2; D not resolved. The CDR3 is made up of 13 amino acids. Germline-derived CDR1 and CDR2 are SNHLY and FYNNEI. Between the trimmed V and J ends, which lost 8 bases and 7 bases, there was a span of 15 bases.

The chain is built from TRBV2 and TRBJ2-2; 11 positions match TRBD2. This CDR3 region has 19 residues. J was trimmed by 0 bases and V by 7 bases; bases with no gene match: 13. Germline-derived CDR1 and CDR2 are SNHLY and FYNNEI. CDR3 nucleotides: TGTGCCAGCACCACCGTCCCTAGCGGGAGGCGACCGAACACCGGGGAGCTGTTTTTT. Translated: CASTTVPSGRRPNTGELFF.

The genes are TRBV11-2 and TRBJ2-7, with D unresolved. The V end lost 0 bases, the J end lost 6 bases, and 18 bases lay between the germline ends. Germline CDR1 reads SGHAT; CDR2 reads FQNNGV. The CDR3 loop spans 16 amino acids. The CDR3 reads CASSLETSLVAAEQYF. DNA of the CDR3: TGTGCCAGCAGCTTAGAGACCTCCCTAGTAGCTGCCGAGCAGTACTTC.

This clone was recorded once. The chain combines TRBV6-1 with TRBJ2-1, with TRBD2 matching 9 bases. Trimming at V came to 1 base and at J to 6 bases, leaving 16 bases not matched to a gene. The CDR3 has 19 amino acids. Germline V gene sequence: CDR1 MNHNS, CDR2 SASEGT. CDR3 in amino acids: CASSEGGGISGSRVNEQFF. The CDR3 region has the DNA TGTGCCAGCAGTGAAGGGGGAGGTATTAGCGGGAGTAGGGTCAATGAGCAGTTCTTC.

The chain employs TRBV6-2 or TRBV6-3 and TRBJ2-1, with D tentatively TRBD2 (5 bases). The V end was cut by 6 bases, the J end by 3 bases, with 15 bases between. Germline V gene sequence: CDR1 MNHEY, CDR2 SVGEGT. The CDR3 totals 15 residues. The CDR3 here is CASSHGLTYYNEQFF. In nucleotides, the CDR3 is TGTGCCAGCAGCCACGGACTGACGTACTACAATGAGCAGTTCTTC.

V and J are TRBV19 and TRBJ1-1; 11 nucleotides line up with TRBD1. Germline CDR1 and CDR2: LNHDA and SQIVND (reference sequence). The CDR3 runs 17 residues. The V and J ends lost 3 bases and 5 bases, in that order; junction bases with no gene match: 11. The CDR3 DNA follows: TGTGCCAGTAGTATCTCCCCGCGGACAGGGGGCTGGACTGAAGCTTTCTTT. Its protein is CASSISPRTGGWTEAFF. Drawing the rest from reference TRBV19 and TRBJ1-1, the complete variable domain is DGGITQSPKYLFRKEGQNVTLSCEQNLNHDAMYWYRQDPGQGLRLIYYSQIVNDFQKGDIAEGYSVSREKKESFPLTVTSAQKNPTAFYLCASSISPRTGGWTEAFFGQGTRLTVV.

The chain recombines TRBV27 with TRBJ1-2, with D possibly TRBD1 on 5 matching bases. V lost 6 bases and J 7 bases, leaving 15 bases between the germline ends. Germline V gene sequence: CDR1 MNHEY, CDR2 SMNVEV (reference sequence). The CDR3 spans 13 residues. The CDR3 reads CASRPGLGGGYTF. CDR3 nucleotide sequence: TGTGCCAGCAGGCCTGGACTGGGGGGTGGCTACACCTTC.

The rearrangement links TRBV28 to TRBJ1-2; tentatively, D is TRBD1 (5 bases). The CDR3 has 15 residues. Per germline, CDR1 MDHEN and CDR2 SYDVKM. V was trimmed by 4 bases and J by 3 bases, leaving 15 bases between them. CDR3 amino acids: CASSSPPGRDYGYTF. The CDR3 DNA reads as TGTGCCAGCAGTTCCCCCCCGGGACGAGACTATGGCTACACCTTC.

V usage is TRBV4-1 and J usage is TRBJ1-5, with TRBD1 as a possible D gene (6 bases). The CDR3 is 16 amino acids. Germline V gene sequence: CDR1 MGHRA, CDR2 YSYEKL. Trimming removed 0 bases at V and 3 bases at J, with 12 bases between. The CDR3 region has the DNA TGCGCCAGCAGCCAAGAGGGCAGGGGCGCCAATCAGCCCCAGCATTTT. This codes for CASSQEGRGANQPQHF.

This clone was detected only once. V usage is TRBV14 and J usage is TRBJ2-3; no reliable D call. V lost 5 bases, J lost 3 bases, and 15 bases lay in between. The germline V gene encodes CDR1 SGHDN and CDR2 FVKESK. CDR3 length: 15 amino acids. The CDR3 region is CASSEQAQVTDTQYF. CDR3 DNA: TGTGCCAGCAGCGAACAAGCGCAAGTAACAGATACGCAGTATTTT.

The chain recombines TRBV28 with TRBJ2-5; D uncertain. Germline V gene data show CDR1 as MDHEN and CDR2 as SYDVKM. Trimming removed 5 bases at V and 4 bases at J, with 17 bases between. This CDR3 spans 15 amino acids. The CDR3 loop reads CASSPREMAGETQYF. The CDR3 region has the DNA TGTGCCAGCAGTCCCCGAGAAATGGCCGGAGAGACCCAGTACTTC. The full variable domain, completed using reference TRBV28 and TRBJ2-5, is DVKVTQSSRYLVKRTGEKVFLECVQDMDHENMFWYRQDPGLGLRLIYFSYDVKMKEKGDIPEGYSVSREKKERFSLILESASTNQTSMYLCASSPREMAGETQYFGPGTRLLVL.

The gene calls are TRBV5-1 and TRBJ2-7, with 7 bases fitting TRBD1. Per the germline V gene, CDR1 is SGHRS and CDR2 is YFSETQ. J gave up 4 bases and V 3 bases, and 4 bases lay outside the gene matches. The CDR3 is 13 residues long. The CDR3 nucleotides are TGCGCCAGCAGCTCGGGACAGCTTTACGAGCAGTACTTC. As protein: CASSSGQLYEQYF.

This clone was found once. The genes are TRBV19 and TRBJ1-1, with D unclear. This CDR3 comprises 11 residues. The germline V gene encodes CDR1 LNHDA and CDR2 SQIVND (reference sequence). Trimming left V 5 bases short and J 4 bases short, with 5 bases between. The CDR3 sequence: CASSHFTEAFF. The CDR3, as DNA: TGTGCCAGTAGTCACTTCACTGAAGCTTTCTTT.

The rearrangement joins TRBV30 to TRBJ2-2; TRBD1 aligns across 9 bases. Trimming at V came to 2 bases and at J to 7 bases, leaving 5 bases not matched to a gene. The CDR3 sequence is 14 residues long. The germline V gene has CDR1 GTSNPN and CDR2 SVGIG (reference sequence). The CDR3: CAWSRTGEGGELFF. CDR3 sequence (DNA): TGTGCCTGGAGTAGGACAGGGGAGGGCGGGGAGCTGTTTTTT.